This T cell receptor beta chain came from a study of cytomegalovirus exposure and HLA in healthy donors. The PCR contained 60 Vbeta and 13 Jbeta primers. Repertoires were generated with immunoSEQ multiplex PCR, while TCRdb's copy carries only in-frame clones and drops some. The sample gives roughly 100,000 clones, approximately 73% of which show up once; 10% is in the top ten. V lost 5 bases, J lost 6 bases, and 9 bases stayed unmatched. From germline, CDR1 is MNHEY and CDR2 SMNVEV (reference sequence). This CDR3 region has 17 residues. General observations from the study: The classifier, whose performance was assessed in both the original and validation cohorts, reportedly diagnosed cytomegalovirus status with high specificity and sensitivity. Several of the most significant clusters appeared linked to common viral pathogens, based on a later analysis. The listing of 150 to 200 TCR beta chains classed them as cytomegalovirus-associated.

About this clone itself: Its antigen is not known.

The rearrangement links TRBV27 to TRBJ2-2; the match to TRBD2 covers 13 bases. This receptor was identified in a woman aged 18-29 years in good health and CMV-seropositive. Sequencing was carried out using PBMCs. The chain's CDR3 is CASSPGLAGDVAGELFF. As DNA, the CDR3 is TGTGCCAGCAGTCCCGGACTAGCGGGAGATGTAGCCGGGGAGCTGTTTTTT.